The source of this T cell receptor beta chain is a study of neurological immune-mediated disorders (dated by TCRdb to about 2019). Context from the whole study: Among the approximately 34 multiple sclerosis patients, relapsing-remitting MS accounted for 31 and secondary progressive MS accounted for 3. Using UMI-based sequencing, the study compared peripheral blood TCR-beta repertoires from patients with HTLV-I-associated myelopathy (HAM/TSP), patients with multiple sclerosis, and healthy controls. The approximately 98 TCR-beta libraries included longitudinal samples, technical triplicates and paired sorted CD4+ and CD8+ T-cell subsets alongside PBMC samples. The cohort comprised roughly 65 subjects: 15 or so HAM/TSP patients, some 34 multiple sclerosis patients and approximately 20 healthy controls.

Unsorted PBMC libraries were generated from 2 million PBMCs stored in RNAlater at -80 °C until RNA extraction. The multiple sclerosis patients were enrolled in a US clinical protocol that evaluated disease progression with magnetic resonance imaging. PBMCs were separated from peripheral blood using Ficoll-Hypaque density gradient centrifugation and then cryopreserved in liquid nitrogen. Beyond this particular receptor, the publication reports: TCR clonal expansion was greatest in HAM/TSP patients and smallest in MS patients, who ranked below even healthy controls. Across subjects, expanded clones never shared an identical CDR3 amino acid sequence, which suggests that the TCR-beta repertoires in every group were private. No clinical or MRI features were associated with the MS cluster, and the authors said that larger cohorts are needed. Phylogenetic analysis grouped repertoires from 18 of 34 MS patients into a cluster of related CDR3 sequences, suggesting a possible repertoire-level signature.

cDNA synthesis used template-switch 5'RACE with a primer carrying a 10-nucleotide random unique molecular identifier tagging each TCR transcript. Every sequencing run covered 15-18 subjects and yielded more than 160 million TCR-beta sequences. Total RNA was extracted with the RNeasy kit. The KAPA Real-time Library Amplification kit was used to amplify TCR-beta VDJ regions with primers for the TCR constant region and the 5'RACE anchor. A first PCR added sample indexes and Illumina adaptors, after which a second PCR increased the library yield. After purification with Ampure beads, the TCR product of roughly 650 bp was size-selected on a 2% E-gel SizeSelection system. Library quality was checked on a Bioanalyzer, concentration was measured with Qubit, and libraries were quantified with the Kapa Library Quantification kit before pooling. Paired-end 2 x 150 bp sequencing of the libraries was performed on an Illumina HiSeq 2500. To increase sequence diversity, about 25-31% phiX was spiked into each library pool. As for the original processing: The quality-filtered reads were processed with the UMI-based MiGEC pipeline, whose error correction step removed more than 85% of the raw TCR sequences. IMGT germline references were used for aligning VDJ genes, and each clonotype was defined as a unique CDR3 amino acid sequence together with its V-J genes. Clonal expansion, Shannon diversity, and CDR3 relatedness (CalcPairwiseDistances, ClusterSamples) were evaluated with VDJtools, and phylogenetic trees were built with CLCbio workbench. Clones with at least 8 unique UMIs were defined as expanded, with this threshold being based on coefficient-of-variation modelling across technical triplicates. Clones were called with MiXCR by TCRdb after fastp trimmed the public reads at Q25, and only in-frame beta chains were retained. Rows with one shared CDR3 protein collapse into an entry with the most common genes and DNA. None of the V and J calls come from the authors' own analysis; TCRdb made them. This sample lists about 70,000 distinct CDR3 sequences; 3.2% were detected once. The ten largest clones represent roughly 5% of the sample.

This clonotype was counted at least ten times. Which antigen it targets is not known. No much larger clone exists at a distance of one base, and base qualities are not known. V is clipped by 5 bases and J by 4 bases, and the sequence between their germline boundaries is 16 bases long. The germline V gene encodes CDR1 SGHTA and CDR2 FQGNSA. Counted from cysteine to phenylalanine, this CDR3 has 15 amino acids. The entry retains the CDR3 DNA only, 45 bases that are in frame from base 1. Here the chain combines TRBV7-2 and TRBJ2-3; the D gene is unclear. The sequence was collected from a woman between 45 and 65 years old with multiple sclerosis. Sequenced sample: PBMCs. The CDR3 reads CASSLRPQVSDTQYF. The DNA is as follows: TGTGCCAGCAGCCTCCGGCCGCAGGTTTCAGATACGCAGTATTTT.